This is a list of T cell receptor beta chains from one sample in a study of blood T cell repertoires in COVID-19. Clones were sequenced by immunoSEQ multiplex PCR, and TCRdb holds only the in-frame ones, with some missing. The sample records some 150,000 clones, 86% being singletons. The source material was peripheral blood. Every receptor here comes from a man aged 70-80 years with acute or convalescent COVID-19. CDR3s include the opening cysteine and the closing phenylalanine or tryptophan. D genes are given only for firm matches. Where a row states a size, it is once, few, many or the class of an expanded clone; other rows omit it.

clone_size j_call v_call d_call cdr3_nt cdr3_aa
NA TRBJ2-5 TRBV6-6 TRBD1 TGTGCCAGCAGTTCCCACCCCGACAGGGGTGAGACCCAGTACTTC CASSSHPDRGETQYF
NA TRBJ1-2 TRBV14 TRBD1 TGTGCCAGCAGCCAAGACGGACAGGATCCCTATGGCTACACCTTC CASSQDGQDPYGYTF
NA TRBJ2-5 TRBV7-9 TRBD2 TGTGCCAGCAGCAGTGGACTAGCGGGAGACGCCAGGCAAGAGACCCAGTACTTC CASSSGLAGDARQETQYF
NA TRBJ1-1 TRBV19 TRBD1 TGTGCCAGTAGTATGGGGACAGGGGGAATCACTGAAGCTTTCTTT CASSMGTGGITEAFF
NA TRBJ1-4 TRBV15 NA TGTGCCACCTCCCTAGGTGACGCTAATGAAAAACTGTTTTTT CATSLGDANEKLFF
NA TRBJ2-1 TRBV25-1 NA TGTGCCAGCAGTGAATACGGGCGGGGCGGAGACAATGAGCAGTTCTTC CASSEYGRGGDNEQFF
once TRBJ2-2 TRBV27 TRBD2 TGTGCCAGCAGTTTATACGGGAGGGTCACCGGGGAGCTGTTTTTT CASSLYGRVTGELFF
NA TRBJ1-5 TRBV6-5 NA TGTGCCAGCAGCCGACAGGAAAATCAGCCCCAGCATTTT CASSRQENQPQHF
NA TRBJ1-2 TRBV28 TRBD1 TGTGCCAGCAGTTCCTACTTGACAGGGTGGGGCTATGGCTACACCTTC CASSSYLTGWGYGYTF
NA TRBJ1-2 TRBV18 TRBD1 TGTGCCAGCTCACGCACAGGGGTGGATGGCTACACCTTC CASSRTGVDGYTF
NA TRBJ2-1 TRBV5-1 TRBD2 TGCGCCAGCAGCAAGCGGGAGGGGGATGAGCAGTTCTTC CASSKREGDEQFF